Listed below are T cell receptor beta chains from one sample, sequenced in a study of blood T cell repertoires in COVID-19. The protocol was immunoSEQ multiplex PCR, while the TCRdb copy is restricted to in-frame clones and leaves out a portion. The repertoire includes roughly 110,000 clones, 70% to 90% of them detected once, and 4.5% to 6% sits in the top ten. The specimen sequenced was peripheral blood. The receptors come from a man between 40 and 49 years old with active or convalescent COVID-19. CDR3s include the opening cysteine and the closing phenylalanine or tryptophan. The D gene is left open where the match is weak. A clone size is listed for some rows: how often the clone was seen (once, few, many), or a class if it is expanded.

NA	NA	TRBJ1-1	TRBV6-5	CASNLVPRETEAFF	TGTGCCAGCAATCTGGTCCCCCGGGAGACTGAAGCTTTCTTT
NA	NA	TRBJ1-3	TRBV6-1	CASSEHGSGNTIYF	TGTGCCAGCAGTGAACACGGCTCTGGAAACACCATATATTTT
few	TRBD2	TRBJ2-3	TRBV25-1	CASSSGMGTDTQYF	TGTGCCAGCAGCAGCGGGATGGGTACAGATACGCAGTATTTT
NA	TRBD1	TRBJ1-1	TRBV19	CASRSDRVIGEAFF	TGTGCCAGTCGGTCCGACAGGGTTATTGGTGAAGCTTTCTTT
NA	NA	TRBJ2-7	TRBV6-5	CASYSPYEQYF	TGTGCCAGCTACAGTCCCTACGAGCAGTACTTC
NA	NA	TRBJ1-3	TRBV7-9	CASSLKTVGNSGNTIYF	TGTGCCAGCAGCTTAAAGACAGTCGGAAACTCTGGAAACACCATATATTTT
NA	NA	TRBJ2-7	TRBV10-3	CAIRNTGGEQYF	TGTGCCATCAGGAACACCGGCGGAGAGCAGTACTTC
NA	NA	TRBJ2-3	TRBV12-5	CASGLAPGLDTDTQYF	TGTGCTAGTGGTTTGGCCCCGGGACTTGACACAGATACGCAGTATTTT
NA	NA	TRBJ1-1	TRBV7-9	CASSSEVGEAFF	TGTGCCAGCAGCTCGGAGGTGGGTGAAGCTTTCTTT
NA	TRBD2	TRBJ2-1	TRBV30	CAWSLSGMVFF	TGTGCCTGGAGTCTTAGCGGGATGGTGTTCTTC
NA	TRBD2	TRBJ2-7	TRBV20-1	CSASASSGRYYEQYF	TGCAGTGCTAGTGCTAGTAGCGGGAGATATTACGAGCAGTACTTC
NA	NA	TRBJ1-3	TRBV7-9	CASSSSTDSGNTIYF	TGTGCCAGCAGTTCATCGACAGACTCTGGAAACACCATATATTTT
NA	TRBD1	TRBJ2-1	TRBV24-1	CANRGPGQGDNEQFF	TGTGCCAACAGGGGACCGGGACAGGGGGACAATGAGCAGTTCTTC
NA	TRBD1	TRBJ2-5	TRBV19	CASSIGTGGPGETQYF	TGTGCCAGTAGTATAGGCACAGGGGGTCCAGGGGAGACCCAGTACTTC
NA	NA	TRBJ1-3	TRBV5-1	CASSSSAVSGNTIYF	TGCGCCAGCAGCTCCTCAGCGGTCTCTGGAAACACCATATATTTT
NA	TRBD1	TRBJ2-3	TRBV7-3	CASSLGQVVTDTQYF	TGTGCCAGCAGCTTAGGACAGGTAGTAACAGATACGCAGTATTTT
NA	TRBD1	TRBJ2-7	TRBV6-5	CASSYWDRAHEQYF	TGTGCCAGCAGTTACTGGGACAGGGCCCACGAGCAGTACTTC
NA	TRBD1	TRBJ1-2	TRBV5-4	CASSSGRDRGDYGYTF	TGTGCCAGCAGCTCGGGCCGGGACAGGGGGGACTATGGCTACACCTTC
once	TRBD1	TRBJ1-1	TRBV11-2	CASSFPRTGSGWTEAFF	TGTGCCAGCAGCTTTCCCAGGACAGGGTCAGGGTGGACTGAAGCTTTCTTT
NA	NA	TRBJ1-3	TRBV18	CASSPNGGRSGNTIYF	TGTGCCAGCTCCCCGAACGGGGGTCGCTCTGGAAACACCATATATTTT
NA	NA	TRBJ1-1	TRBV12-3/TRBV12-4	CATQRGSEAFF	TGTGCCACCCAACGGGGGTCTGAAGCTTTCTTT
once	NA	TRBJ2-1	TRBV11-1	CASSLAALYNEQFF	TGTGCCAGCAGCTTAGCTGCCCTATACAATGAGCAGTTCTTC
NA	TRBD1	TRBJ2-3	TRBV2	CASIPGQGPSDTQYF	TGTGCCAGCATCCCGGGACAGGGTCCGTCAGATACGCAGTATTTT
NA	NA	TRBJ1-1	TRBV7-9	CASSLGQAQTEAFF	TGTGCCAGCAGCTTAGGACAGGCTCAAACTGAAGCTTTCTTT
NA	NA	TRBJ2-3	TRBV18	CASSPNGPDTQYF	TGTGCCAGCTCACCAAATGGCCCAGATACGCAGTATTTT
once	TRBD1	TRBJ2-7	TRBV10-3	CAISESIQGAGEQYF	TGTGCCATCAGTGAGTCTATTCAGGGGGCGGGTGAGCAGTACTTC
NA	TRBD1	TRBJ1-5	TRBV9	CASSVGTGQPQHF	TGTGCCAGCAGCGTAGGGACAGGACAGCCCCAGCATTTT
NA	NA	TRBJ1-3	TRBV7-9	CASSLVSGTMLYTIYF	TGTGCCAGCAGCTTAGTCTCCGGGACAATGTTATACACCATATATTTT
NA	NA	TRBJ1-4	TRBV3-1/TRBV3-2	CASSLSTLPGSNEKLFF	TGTGCCAGCAGTCTATCGACACTCCCTGGCTCCAATGAAAAACTGTTTTTT
NA	NA	TRBJ1-1	TRBV28	CASSSHSNVEAFF	TGTGCCAGCAGTTCTCACTCCAATGTTGAAGCTTTCTTT
NA	TRBD2	TRBJ2-2	TRBV19	CASSIEAGGGGELFF	TGTGCCAGTAGTATTGAAGCGGGAGGCGGCGGGGAGCTGTTTTTT
NA	TRBD1	TRBJ2-7	TRBV28	CASSLGDSYAEQYF	TGTGCCAGCAGTTTGGGGGACAGCTACGCCGAGCAGTACTTC
NA	NA	TRBJ2-7	TRBV6-5	CASTAQGPYEQYF	TGTGCCAGCACCGCCCAGGGGCCCTACGAGCAGTACTTC
NA	NA	TRBJ2-5	TRBV9	CASSVGAGIQETQYF	TGTGCCAGCAGCGTAGGGGCCGGGATACAAGAGACCCAGTACTTC
NA	NA	TRBJ2-7	TRBV5-6	CASSVDYSEQYF	TGTGCCAGCAGCGTGGACTATTCCGAGCAGTACTTC
NA	NA	TRBJ2-3	TRBV11-2	CASSPTARRDTQYF	TGTGCCAGCAGCCCCACGGCGCGGAGGGATACGCAGTATTTT